This is a list of T cell receptor beta chains from one sample in a study of OX40 agonist ivuxolimab in advanced cancers. Some clones are missing from TCRdb's copy, which holds only in-frame ones; the method was immunoSEQ multiplex PCR. The sample holds around 20,000 clones, around 74% seen once. Sample: CD4+ or CD8+ T cells sorted from blood, taken in a trial of the OX40 agonist ivuxolimab. The source of these receptors is an adult with an advanced solid tumor such as melanoma, head and neck, liver or kidney cancer. The CDR3 runs from the conserved cysteine through the conserved F or W. D genes are given only for firm matches. Expanded clones get a size class; other rows say once, few or many, or leave the size out.

d_gene	v_gene	abundance	j_gene	CDR3aa	CDR3nt
-	TRBV30	medium-sized	TRBJ2-7	CAWSVNGGGDEQYF	TGTGCCTGGAGTGTAAATGGAGGGGGCGACGAGCAGTACTTC
-	TRBV27	-	TRBJ2-1	CASSLLLGTYNEQFF	TGTGCCAGCAGTTTACTATTAGGGACCTACAATGAGCAGTTCTTC
TRBD1	TRBV19	medium-sized	TRBJ1-2	CASGGGSYGYTF	TGTGCCAGTGGAGGGGGCAGCTATGGCTACACCTTC
-	TRBV28	-	TRBJ2-1	CASSFQGEGSEQFF	TGTGCCAGCAGTTTTCAGGGCGAAGGTAGTGAGCAGTTCTTC
-	TRBV6-5	-	TRBJ1-2	CANTLTVGGNYGYTF	TGTGCCAACACCCTTACCGTAGGAGGAAACTATGGCTACACCTTC
-	TRBV6-5	-	TRBJ1-2	CASSPGGELNYGYTF	TGTGCCAGCAGCCCCGGCGGGGAGCTCAACTATGGCTACACCTTC
TRBD2	TRBV7-2	-	TRBJ2-1	CASSLGLAGNEQFF	TGTGCCAGCAGCTTGGGACTAGCGGGCAATGAGCAGTTCTTC
-	TRBV28	once	TRBJ1-2	CASSLGPALGDGYTF	TGTGCCAGCAGTTTGGGACCGGCGCTCGGGGATGGCTACACCTTC
TRBD1	TRBV28	-	TRBJ2-7	CASRGLPGQGPYEQYF	TGTGCCAGCAGGGGCCTACCGGGACAGGGTCCCTACGAGCAGTACTTC
-	TRBV27	-	TRBJ2-2	CASSLLERLNTGELFF	TGTGCCAGCAGTTTACTCGAGCGGCTAAACACCGGGGAGCTGTTTTTT
-	TRBV4-1	-	TRBJ2-1	CASSQDKDSYYNEQFF	TGCGCCAGCAGCCAAGATAAAGACTCCTACTACAATGAGCAGTTCTTC
TRBD1	TRBV5-6	-	TRBJ2-7	CASSYAGGGSYEQYF	TGTGCCAGCAGCTACGCAGGGGGCGGTTCATACGAGCAGTACTTC
-	TRBV13	-	TRBJ2-7	CASSWGSGNTYEQYF	TGTGCCAGCAGCTGGGGTAGTGGAAACACCTACGAGCAGTACTTC
-	TRBV6-5	-	TRBJ1-1	CASRYRDGTEAFF	TGTGCCAGCAGGTACAGGGACGGAACTGAAGCTTTCTTT
-	TRBV11-1	-	TRBJ2-3	CASSLDSFRSTDTQYF	TGTGCCAGCAGCTTAGATTCGTTTAGGAGCACAGATACGCAGTATTTT
TRBD1	TRBV7-2	-	TRBJ2-7	CASSAEQGPYEQYF	TGTGCCAGCAGCGCCGAACAGGGGCCCTACGAGCAGTACTTC
TRBD2	TRBV27	few	TRBJ2-2	CASNIAGAVGELFF	TGTGCCAGCAATATAGCGGGAGCCGTCGGGGAGCTGTTTTTT
-	TRBV9	once	TRBJ2-2	CASSVRSGELFF	TGTGCCAGCAGCGTTCGTTCCGGGGAGCTGTTTTTT
TRBD1	TRBV4-3	-	TRBJ2-1	CASSQGRGHYNEQFF	TGCGCCAGCAGCCAAGGCAGGGGGCATTACAATGAGCAGTTCTTC
TRBD1	TRBV4-1	-	TRBJ1-4	CASSQELTGNEKLFF	TGCGCCAGCAGCCAAGAGTTGACAGGGAATGAAAAACTGTTTTTT
-	TRBV28	-	TRBJ2-7	CASSLYAGTGWDEQYF	TGTGCCAGCAGTTTATACGCAGGGACGGGTTGGGACGAGCAGTACTTC
TRBD2	TRBV27	few	TRBJ2-5	CASSGGGRETQYF	TGTGCCAGCAGTGGGGGGGGAAGGGAGACCCAGTACTTC
TRBD2	TRBV5-1	-	TRBJ2-3	CASSLALAGLDTQYF	TGCGCCAGCAGCTTGGCACTAGCGGGCTTAGATACGCAGTATTTT
TRBD1	TRBV29-1	-	TRBJ2-1	CSVVGQGVADEQFF	TGCAGCGTTGTGGGACAGGGGGTAGCTGATGAGCAGTTCTTC
-	TRBV7-3	-	TRBJ2-5	CASSLSHSQETQYF	TGTGCCAGCAGCTTGAGTCACAGCCAAGAGACCCAGTACTTC
-	TRBV5-8	-	TRBJ1-2	CASSLRAAYYGYTF	TGTGCCAGCAGCTTGAGGGCGGCTTACTATGGCTACACCTTC
-	TRBV27	-	TRBJ2-4	CASSPQTVLIAKNIQYF	TGTGCCAGCAGTCCCCAGACAGTTCTAATAGCCAAAAACATTCAGTACTTC
-	TRBV19	-	TRBJ1-2	CASSTPVEEFYGYTF	TGTGCCAGTAGTACCCCGGTGGAGGAGTTCTATGGCTACACCTTC
-	TRBV28	-	TRBJ1-1	CASSLGSSGNTEAFF	TGTGCCAGCAGTTTGGGTAGCTCGGGGAACACTGAAGCTTTCTTT
-	TRBV7-2	-	TRBJ2-2	CASSLPTRQGYTGELFF	TGTGCCAGCAGCTTACCCACAAGGCAGGGTTACACCGGGGAGCTGTTTTTT
-	TRBV5-4	once	TRBJ1-2	CASSFGGPAYGYTF	TGTGCCAGCAGCTTCGGGGGACCCGCCTATGGCTACACCTTC
TRBD2	TRBV7-9	-	TRBJ2-7	CALGSGPYEQYF	TGTGCCTTGGGTAGCGGGCCCTACGAGCAGTACTTC
TRBD2	TRBV19	-	TRBJ2-1	CASSSVVAGGPGYNEQFF	TGTGCCAGTAGTTCGGTGGTAGCGGGAGGGCCGGGGTACAATGAGCAGTTCTTC
-	TRBV11-2	-	TRBJ2-5	CASSLVPAQETQYF	TGTGCCAGCAGCTTAGTCCCAGCCCAAGAGACCCAGTACTTC
TRBD1	TRBV19	-	TRBJ1-5	CASSPDRGAGQPQHF	TGTGCCAGTAGTCCGGACAGGGGAGCTGGGCAGCCCCAGCATTTT
-	TRBV15	-	TRBJ2-6	CATSPPGGSHSGANVLTF	TGTGCCACCAGCCCCCCTGGGGGATCACACTCTGGGGCCAACGTCCTGACTTTC
-	TRBV4-2	few	TRBJ2-5	CASSQDLGGARETQYF	TGTGCCAGCAGCCAAGATTTGGGGGGGGCCCGAGAGACCCAGTACTTC
-	TRBV6-5	-	TRBJ1-2	CASSESFNYGYTF	TGTGCCAGCAGTGAGAGTTTTAACTATGGCTACACCTTC
-	TRBV29-1	-	TRBJ2-1	CSTIGTEIWNEQFF	TGCAGCACCATCGGGACTGAGATATGGAATGAGCAGTTCTTC
TRBD2	TRBV29-1	-	TRBJ2-1	CSVETPLAGEYEQFF	TGCAGCGTGGAAACACCCCTAGCGGGAGAGTATGAGCAGTTCTTC
TRBD1	TRBV7-9	-	TRBJ1-1	CASRILGQETEAFF	TGTGCCAGCAGAATTCTGGGACAGGAAACTGAAGCTTTCTTT
-	TRBV27	-	TRBJ2-3	CASSTRGTDTQYF	TGTGCCAGCAGCACCCGGGGGACAGATACGCAGTATTTT
-	TRBV4-1	-	TRBJ1-2	CASSQNRKTYGYTF	TGCGCCAGCAGCCAGAACCGAAAGACCTATGGCTACACCTTC
-	TRBV27	medium-sized	TRBJ2-7	CASSPSSYEQYF	TGTGCCAGCAGTCCCAGCTCCTACGAGCAGTACTTC
-	TRBV2	-	TRBJ2-7	CASSVLYEQYF	TGTGCCAGCAGTGTCCTCTACGAGCAGTACTTC
-	TRBV9	few	TRBJ1-1	CASSVSAGTGTEAFF	TGTGCCAGCAGCGTATCCGCAGGGACGGGCACTGAAGCTTTCTTT
TRBD2	TRBV7-9	few	TRBJ2-5	CASSLPGLASETQYF	TGTGCCAGCAGCCTGCCAGGACTAGCGAGCGAGACCCAGTACTTC
TRBD2	TRBV5-4	-	TRBJ2-7	CASSFLGGGLHEQYF	TGTGCCAGCAGCTTTCTCGGCGGGGGGCTCCACGAGCAGTACTTC
-	TRBV27	-	TRBJ1-4	CASSLRGPRGEKLFF	TGTGCCAGCAGTCTCAGGGGACCCCGCGGTGAAAAACTGTTTTTT